This TCR beta chain came from a study of T cell responses to AZD1222 COVID-19 vaccine. Looking at the study overall: Second doses at about 4 or about 12 weeks were pooled. Study observations and caveats: With dominance at 160-218 and 743-854, vaccine-associated CD4 TCRs spanned spike.

Details on this clone: Its matching antigen is unknown.

Germline V gene data show CDR1 as SGHRS and CDR2 as YFSETQ. The CDR3 runs to 14 residues. V was shortened by 5 bases and J by 2 bases, with 13 bases between the two germline ends. The data were produced by immunoSEQ multiplex PCR, yet TCRdb's version contains in-frame clones alone and is incomplete. Of some 120,000 clones listed, around nine tenths are singletons. The chain employs TRBV5-1 and TRBJ2-5; D not resolved. The starting material was peripheral blood, obtained on day 0 of AZD1222 vaccination. The receptor comes from an adult in good health. The CDR3 sequence: CASRAEPPQETQYF. CDR3 DNA: TGCGCCAGCAGGGCGGAGCCACCGCAAGAGACCCAGTACTTC.